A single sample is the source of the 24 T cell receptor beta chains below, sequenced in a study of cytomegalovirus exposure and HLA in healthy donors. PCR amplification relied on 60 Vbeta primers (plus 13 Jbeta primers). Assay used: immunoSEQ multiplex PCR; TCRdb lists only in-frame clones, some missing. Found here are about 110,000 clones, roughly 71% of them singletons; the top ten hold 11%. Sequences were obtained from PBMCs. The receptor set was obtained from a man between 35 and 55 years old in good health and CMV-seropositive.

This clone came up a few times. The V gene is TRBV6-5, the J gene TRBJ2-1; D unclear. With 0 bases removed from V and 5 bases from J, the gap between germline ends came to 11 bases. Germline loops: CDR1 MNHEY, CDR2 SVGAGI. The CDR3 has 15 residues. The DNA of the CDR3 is TGTGCCAGCAGTTACTCCGCGGCGTTTCACAATGAGCAGTTCTTC. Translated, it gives CASSYSAAFHNEQFF.

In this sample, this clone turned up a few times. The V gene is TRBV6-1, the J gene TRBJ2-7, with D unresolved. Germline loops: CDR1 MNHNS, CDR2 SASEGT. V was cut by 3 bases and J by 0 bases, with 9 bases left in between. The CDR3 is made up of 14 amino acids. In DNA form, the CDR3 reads TGTGCCAGCAGTGAGCTGGCGGCCTCCTACGAGCAGTACGTC. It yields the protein CASSELAASYEQYV.

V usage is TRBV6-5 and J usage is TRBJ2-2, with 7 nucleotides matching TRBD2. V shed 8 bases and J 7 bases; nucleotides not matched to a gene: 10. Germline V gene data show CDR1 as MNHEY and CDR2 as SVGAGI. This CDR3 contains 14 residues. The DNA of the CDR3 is TGTGCCAGCGGGGCGACTAGCAATATCGGGGAGCTGTTTTTT. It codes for CASGATSNIGELFF.

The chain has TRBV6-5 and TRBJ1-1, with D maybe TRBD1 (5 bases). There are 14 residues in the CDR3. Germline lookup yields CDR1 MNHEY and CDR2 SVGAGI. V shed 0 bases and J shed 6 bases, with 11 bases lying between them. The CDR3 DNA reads TGTGCCAGCAGTTACTCGGTGCAGGGCGCTGAAGCTTTCTTT. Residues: CASSYSVQGAEAFF.

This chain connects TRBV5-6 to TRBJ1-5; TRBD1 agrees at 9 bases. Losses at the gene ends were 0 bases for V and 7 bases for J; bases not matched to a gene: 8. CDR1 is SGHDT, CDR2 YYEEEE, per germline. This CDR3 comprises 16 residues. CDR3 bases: TGTGCCAGCAGCTTGGACGAGGACAGGGGACGACAGCCCCAGCATTTT. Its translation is CASSLDEDRGRQPQHF.

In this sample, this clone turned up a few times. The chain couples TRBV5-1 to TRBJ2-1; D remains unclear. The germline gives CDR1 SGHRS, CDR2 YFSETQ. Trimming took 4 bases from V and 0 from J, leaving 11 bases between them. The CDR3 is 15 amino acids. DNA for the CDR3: TGCGCCAGCAGCCTGCTCCGAGGCTCCTACAATGAGCAGTTCTTC. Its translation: CASSLLRGSYNEQFF.

The CDR3 region is CATSRAASGTGELFF. CDR3 DNA: TGTGCCACCAGCAGAGCGGCTAGCGGCACCGGGGAGCTGTTTTTT. The V and J genes are TRBV15 and TRBJ2-2, with TRBD2 matching 7 bases. Germline lookup yields CDR1 LNHNV and CDR2 YYDKDF (reference sequence). Trimming cost V 1 base and J 4 bases; bases outside gene matches: 3. The CDR3 has 15 residues.

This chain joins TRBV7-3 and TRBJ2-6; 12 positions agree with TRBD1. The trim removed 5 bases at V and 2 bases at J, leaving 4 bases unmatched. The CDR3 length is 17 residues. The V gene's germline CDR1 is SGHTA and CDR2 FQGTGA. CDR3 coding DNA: TGTGCCAGCAGCCCCGGGACAGGGGGCGCTGGGGCCAACGTCCTGACTTTC. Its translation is CASSPGTGGAGANVLTF.

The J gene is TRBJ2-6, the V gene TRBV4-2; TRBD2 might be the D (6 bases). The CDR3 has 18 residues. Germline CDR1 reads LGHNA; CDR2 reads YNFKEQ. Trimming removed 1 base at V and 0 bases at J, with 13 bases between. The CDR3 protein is CASSQGSSGSSGANVLTF. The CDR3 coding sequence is TGTGCCAGCAGCCAAGGGAGTAGCGGAAGCTCTGGGGCCAACGTCCTGACTTTC.

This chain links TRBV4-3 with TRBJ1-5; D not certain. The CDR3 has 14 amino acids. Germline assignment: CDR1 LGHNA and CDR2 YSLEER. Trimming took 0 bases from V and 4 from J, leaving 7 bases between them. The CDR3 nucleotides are TGCGCCAGCAGCCAAGATCTAGATAATCAGCCCCAGCATTTT. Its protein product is CASSQDLDNQPQHF.

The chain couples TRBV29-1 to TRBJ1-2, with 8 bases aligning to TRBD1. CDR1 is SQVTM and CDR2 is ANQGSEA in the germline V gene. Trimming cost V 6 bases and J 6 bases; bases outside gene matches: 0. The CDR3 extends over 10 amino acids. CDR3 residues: CSVTGDGYTF. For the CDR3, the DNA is TGCAGCGTGACAGGGGATGGCTACACCTTC.

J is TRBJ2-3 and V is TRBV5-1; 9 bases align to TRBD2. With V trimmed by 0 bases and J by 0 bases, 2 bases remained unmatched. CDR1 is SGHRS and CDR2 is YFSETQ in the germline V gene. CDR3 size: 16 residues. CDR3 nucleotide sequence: TGCGCCAGCAGCTTGGCAACTAGCGGGAGCACAGATACGCAGTATTTT. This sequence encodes CASSLATSGSTDTQYF.

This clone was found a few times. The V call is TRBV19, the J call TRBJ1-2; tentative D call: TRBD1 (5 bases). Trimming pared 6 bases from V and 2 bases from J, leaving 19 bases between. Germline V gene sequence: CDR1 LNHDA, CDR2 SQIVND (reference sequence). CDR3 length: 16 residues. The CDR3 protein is CASSMGLRAANYGYTF. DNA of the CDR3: TGTGCCAGTAGCATGGGGCTACGGGCAGCAAACTATGGCTACACCTTC.

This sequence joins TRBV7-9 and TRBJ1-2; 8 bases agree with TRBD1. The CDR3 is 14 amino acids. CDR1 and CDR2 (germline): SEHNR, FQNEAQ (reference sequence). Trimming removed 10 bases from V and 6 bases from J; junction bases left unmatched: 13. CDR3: CATDPGNRGNGYTF. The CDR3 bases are TGTGCCACCGATCCTGGGAACAGGGGGAATGGCTACACCTTC.

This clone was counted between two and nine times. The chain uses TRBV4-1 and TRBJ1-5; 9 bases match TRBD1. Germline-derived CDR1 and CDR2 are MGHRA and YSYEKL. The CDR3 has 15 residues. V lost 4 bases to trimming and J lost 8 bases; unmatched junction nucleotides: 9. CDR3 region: CASSPGTGTGEPQHF. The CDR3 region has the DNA TGCGCCAGCAGCCCTGGGACAGGGACCGGGGAGCCCCAGCATTTT.

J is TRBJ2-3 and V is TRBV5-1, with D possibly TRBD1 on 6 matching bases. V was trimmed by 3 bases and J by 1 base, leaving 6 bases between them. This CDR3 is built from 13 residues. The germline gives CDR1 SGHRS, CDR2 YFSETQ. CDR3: CASSWTGTDTQYF. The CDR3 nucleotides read TGCGCCAGCAGCTGGACAGGCACAGATACGCAGTATTTT.

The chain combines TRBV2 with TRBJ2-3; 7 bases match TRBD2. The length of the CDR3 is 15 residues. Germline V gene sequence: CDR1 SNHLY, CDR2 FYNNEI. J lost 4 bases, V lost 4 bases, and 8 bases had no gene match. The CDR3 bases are TGTGCCAGCAGTGGAGTGGGAGGGAGGTCAGATACGCAGTATTTT. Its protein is CASSGVGGRSDTQYF. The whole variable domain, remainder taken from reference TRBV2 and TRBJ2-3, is EPEVTQTPSHQVTQMGQEVILRCVPISNHLYFYWYRQILGQKVEFLVSFYNNEISEKSEIFDDQFSVERPDGSNFTLKIRSTKLEDSAMYFCASSGVGGRSDTQYFGPGTRLTVL.

The CDR3 DNA sequence: TGTGCCAGTAACCTTGGACAGGGAACAGATACGCAGTATTTT. Translation gives CASNLGQGTDTQYF. The rearrangement joins TRBV19 to TRBJ2-3; 8 bases align to TRBD1. The CDR3 length is 14 residues. V lost 7 bases and J lost 3; bases outside the gene matches: 6. Germline CDR1 reads LNHDA; CDR2 reads SQIVND (reference sequence).

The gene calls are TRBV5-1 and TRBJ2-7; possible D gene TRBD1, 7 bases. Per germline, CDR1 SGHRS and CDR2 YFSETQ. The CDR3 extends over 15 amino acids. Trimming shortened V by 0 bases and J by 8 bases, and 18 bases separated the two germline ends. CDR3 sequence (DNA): TGCGCCAGCAGCTTGGAGTCAGGGGGGATAGCAAAGCAGTACTTC. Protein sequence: CASSLESGGIAKQYF.

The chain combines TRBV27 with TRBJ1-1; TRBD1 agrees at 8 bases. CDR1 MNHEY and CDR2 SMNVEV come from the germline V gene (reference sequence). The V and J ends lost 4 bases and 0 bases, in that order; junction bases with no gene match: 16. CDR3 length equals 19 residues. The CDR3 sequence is CASSWRAGGTYRMNTEAFF. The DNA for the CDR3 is TGTGCCAGCAGTTGGCGGGCAGGGGGCACCTACCGGATGAACACTGAAGCTTTCTTT.

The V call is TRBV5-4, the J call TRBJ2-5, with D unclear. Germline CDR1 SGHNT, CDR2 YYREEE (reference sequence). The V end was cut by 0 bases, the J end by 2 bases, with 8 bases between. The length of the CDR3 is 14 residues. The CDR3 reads CASSLEQPQETQYF. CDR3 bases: TGTGCCAGCAGCTTGGAGCAACCGCAAGAGACCCAGTACTTC. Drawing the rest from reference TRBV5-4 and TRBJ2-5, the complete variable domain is ETGVTQSPTHLIKTRGQQVTLRCSSQSGHNTVSWYQQALGQGPQFIFQYYREEENGRGNFPPRFSGLQFPNYSSELNVNALELDDSALYLCASSLEQPQETQYFGPGTRLLVL.

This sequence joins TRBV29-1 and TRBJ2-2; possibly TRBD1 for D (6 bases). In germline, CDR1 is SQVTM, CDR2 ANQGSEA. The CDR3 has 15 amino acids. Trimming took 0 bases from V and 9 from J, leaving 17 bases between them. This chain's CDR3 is CSVEDRWQGSRELFF. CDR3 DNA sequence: TGCAGCGTTGAAGATCGGTGGCAGGGGAGCAGGGAGCTGTTTTTT.

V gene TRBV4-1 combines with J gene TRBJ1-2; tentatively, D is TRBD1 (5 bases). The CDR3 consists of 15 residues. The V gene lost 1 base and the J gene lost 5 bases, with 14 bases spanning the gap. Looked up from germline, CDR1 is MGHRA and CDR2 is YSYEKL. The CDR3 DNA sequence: TGCGCCAGCAGCCAAGGGCCAGGGCTTGGGTATGGCTACACCTTC. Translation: CASSQGPGLGYGYTF.

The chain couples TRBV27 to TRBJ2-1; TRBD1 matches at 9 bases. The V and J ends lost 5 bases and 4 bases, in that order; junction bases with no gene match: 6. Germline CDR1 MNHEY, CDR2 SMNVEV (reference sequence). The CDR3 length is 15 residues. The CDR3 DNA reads TGTGCCAGCAGTAGGGACAGGGAGGCGTACAATGAGCAGTTCTTC. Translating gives CASSRDREAYNEQFF.